This TCR beta chain was retrieved from a study of immune evolution from preneoplasia to lung adenocarcinoma. Points from the study as a whole: Normal lung had the highest top T cell clone frequencies.

The CDR3 runs 14 residues. Germline V lookup: CDR1 SGDLS, CDR2 YYNGEE. The ends were cut back, 0 bases at V and 0 bases at J, with 3 bases in the middle. Worth noting for this clone: Its specificity is not known.

TCRdb's table, derived via immunoSEQ multiplex PCR, lists solely in-frame clones and lacks some. The sample lists around 6,100 clones, under 85% occurring once. This receptor was identified in a person aged 60-80 years with lung adenocarcinoma. The rearrangement uses TRBV9 and TRBJ1-4, with D uncertain. Source material: FFPE lung adenocarcinoma in situ tissue. DNA of the CDR3: TGTGCCAGCAGCGTAGAACCAACTAATGAAAAACTGTTTTTT. Translation: CASSVEPTNEKLFF. The complete variable domain, with remaining parts taken from reference TRBV9 and TRBJ1-4, reads DSGVTQTPKHLITATGQRVTLRCSPRSGDLSVYWYQQSLDQGLQFLIQYYNGEERAKGNILERFSAQQFPDLHSELNLSSLELGDSALYFCASSVEPTNEKLFFGSGTQLSVL.